This TCR beta chain was identified during a study of blood T cell repertoires in COVID-19. Study context: There were acute and convalescent COVID-19 samples, and they came from the United States, Italy and Spain. PBMCs, B-cell-depleted T cells, or T cells provided the cDNA or gDNA that made up the material.

The V end was cut by 4 bases, the J end by 10 bases, with 16 bases between. The CDR3 extends over 14 amino acids. Germline loops: CDR1 SGHDN, CDR2 FVKESK. Study processing details: Using reference gene primer amplification, nucleated cell counts were estimated. Some clones are missing from TCRdb's copy, which holds only in-frame ones; the method was immunoSEQ multiplex PCR. V and J calls and clone size are those listed in that table; D and trimming were worked out from the DNA. The sample lists 98,000 or so clones, 88% occurring once. Sequences were obtained from peripheral blood. V usage is TRBV14 and J usage is TRBJ2-2; the D gene is possibly TRBD2 (6 bases). The source is a human donor in a cohort sampled during active COVID-19. CDR3 sequence (DNA): TGTGCCAGCAGCCTCTGGAGGGATCAGGAGGAGCTGTTTTTT. This codes for CASSLWRDQEELFF.